The 32 T cell receptor beta chains reported below all come from one sample, sequenced in a study of OX40 agonist ivuxolimab in advanced cancers. Here immunoSEQ multiplex PCR was the method, and the copy in TCRdb shows in-frame clones only, minus some. The profile covers approximately 59,000 clones, with less than 90% appearing a single time and about 0.76% taken by the ten largest. This specimen consisted of CD4+ or CD8+ T cells sorted from blood, obtained in a trial of the OX40 agonist ivuxolimab. The origin of the receptors is an adult with an advanced solid tumor such as melanoma, head and neck, liver or kidney cancer.

The V gene is TRBV2, the J gene TRBJ1-5; D perhaps matches TRBD1 (6 bases). This CDR3 spans 14 amino acids. Germline CDR1 is SNHLY and CDR2 is FYNNEI. Trimming cost V 5 bases and J 5 bases, with 13 bases left between them. CDR3 loop: CASSPGQRDQPQHF. In nucleotides, the CDR3 is TGTGCCAGCAGTCCAGGACAGCGAGATCAGCCCCAGCATTTT.

V gene TRBV28 combines with J gene TRBJ1-3, with a weak D call TRBD1 (5 bases). V was clipped by 2 bases and J by 0 bases, with 8 bases between them. This CDR3 is built from 15 residues. Per the germline V gene, CDR1 is MDHEN and CDR2 is SYDVKM. The CDR3 sequence: CASSLGGSSGNTIYF. The CDR3 nucleotides are TGTGCCAGCAGTTTAGGGGGGAGCTCTGGAAACACCATATATTTT.

The chain has TRBV28 and TRBJ1-2; the match to TRBD1 covers 9 bases. This CDR3 is 15 amino acids long. Germline V gene sequence: CDR1 MDHEN, CDR2 SYDVKM. Trimming cost V 1 base and J 5 bases; bases outside gene matches: 5. The CDR3 region is CASSLSGQGRYGYTF. The CDR3, as DNA: TGTGCCAGCAGTTTATCGGGACAGGGAAGATATGGCTACACCTTC.

This chain joins TRBV5-1 and TRBJ2-3; D gene uncertain. Germline V gene lookup returns CDR1 SGHRS and CDR2 YFSETQ. The CDR3 is 13 residues long. Trimming stripped 1 base from V and 0 bases from J, with 3 bases between. CDR3 sequence reads: CASSLTSTDTQYF. The CDR3 nucleotides read TGCGCCAGCAGCTTGACCAGCACAGATACGCAGTATTTT. Full variable domain (missing parts from reference TRBV5-1 and TRBJ2-3): KAGVTQTPRYLIKTRGQQVTLSCSPISGHRSVSWYQQTPGQGLQFLFEYFSETQRNKGNFPGRFSGRQFSNSRSEMNVSTLELGDSALYLCASSLTSTDTQYFGPGTRLTVL.

In its sample, this clone was seen a few times. V usage is TRBV25-1 and J usage is TRBJ2-3; TRBD2 is a possible D gene (5 bases). V was shortened by 6 bases and J by 5 bases, with 15 bases between the two germline ends. In germline, CDR1 is MGHDK, CDR2 SYGVNS. CDR3 length: 14 amino acids. The DNA of the CDR3 is TGTGCCAGCAGAAATACTAAAAGCGGAGATACGCAGTATTTT. This codes for CASRNTKSGDTQYF.

The rearrangement joins TRBV30 to TRBJ2-1; 9 bases fit TRBD1. Germline V CDR1 and CDR2: GTSNPN, SVGIG (reference sequence). CDR3 size: 11 residues. V trimming: 8 bases; J trimming: 7 bases; junction bases outside the gene matches: 3. This chain's CDR3 is CAGDRVNEQFF. The CDR3 region has the DNA TGTGCCGGGGACAGGGTAAATGAGCAGTTCTTC.

The chain couples TRBV11-1 to TRBJ2-3; D remains ambiguous. V was cut by 1 base and J by 2 bases, with 1 base left in between. The CDR3 is 12 residues long. Looked up from germline, CDR1 is SGHAT and CDR2 is FQDESV (reference sequence). The DNA of the CDR3 is TGTGCCAGCAGCTTAGACACAGATACGCAGTATTTT. Translation: CASSLDTDTQYF. The variable domain in full, with the rest retrieved from reference TRBV11-1 and TRBJ2-3, is EAEVAQSPRYKITEKSQAVAFWCDPISGHATLYWYRQILGQGPELLVQFQDESVVDDSQLPKDRFSAERLKGVDSTLKIQPAELGDSAMYLCASSLDTDTQYFGPGTRLTVL.

The V and J genes are TRBV5-1 and TRBJ2-3; 13 nucleotides agree with TRBD2. Per the germline V gene, CDR1 is SGHRS and CDR2 is YFSETQ. The V and J ends lost 2 bases and 5 bases, in that order; junction bases with no gene match: 5. The CDR3 totals 16 residues. The chain's CDR3 is CASSFRTSGSGDTQYF. The CDR3 region has the DNA TGCGCCAGCAGCTTTCGGACTAGCGGGAGCGGAGATACGCAGTATTTT.

V usage is TRBV6-6 and J usage is TRBJ2-1; D could derive from TRBD1 or TRBD2 (7 bases each). V lost 0 bases and J lost 6, with 12 bases in between. Per germline, CDR1 MNHNY and CDR2 SVGAGI (reference sequence). The CDR3 has 15 amino acids. The CDR3 spells CASSYSQGEGNEQFF. The CDR3 coding sequence is TGTGCCAGCAGTTACTCGCAGGGGGAGGGCAATGAGCAGTTCTTC.

The V call is TRBV7-2, the J call TRBJ1-3; D gene unclear. The V end was cut by 1 base, the J end by 4 bases, with 11 bases between. Germline V gene lookup returns CDR1 SGHTA and CDR2 FQGNSA. The CDR3 runs 15 residues. DNA for the CDR3: TGTGCCAGCAGCTTAGAAGTGCGGAGGGGAAACACCATATATTTT. Residues: CASSLEVRRGNTIYF. Full variable domain (rest looked up from reference TRBV7-2 and TRBJ1-3): GAGVSQSPSNKVTEKGKDVELRCDPISGHTALYWYRQSLGQGLEFLIYFQGNSAPDKSGLPSDRFSAERTGGSVSTLTIQRTQQEDSAVYLCASSLEVRRGNTIYFGEGSWLTVV.

The chain combines TRBV11-3 with TRBJ2-5; 8 bases agree with TRBD1. V lost 4 bases and J lost 4; bases outside the gene matches: 8. Per the germline V gene, CDR1 is SGHNT and CDR2 is YENEEA. The CDR3 loop spans 15 amino acids. CDR3 bases: TGTGCCAGCAGCTCCGGGACAGGATGGCGAGAGACCCAGTACTTC. It yields the protein CASSSGTGWRETQYF.

This sequence joins TRBV27 and TRBJ2-2; a weak D match, TRBD1 (5 bases). The V end was cut by 2 bases, the J end by 3 bases, with 13 bases between. CDR1 and CDR2 from the germline V gene are MNHEY and SMNVEV (reference sequence). CDR3 length: 16 amino acids. CDR3 sequence reads: CASSLRGRVDTGELFF. DNA of the CDR3: TGTGCCAGCAGTTTAAGGGGTAGGGTGGACACCGGGGAGCTGTTTTTT.

The rearrangement joins TRBV29-1 to TRBJ2-1; D unresolved. Per the germline V gene, CDR1 is SQVTM and CDR2 is ANQGSEA. The CDR3 is 14 residues long. V was cut by 7 bases and J by 6 bases, with 19 bases left in between. The CDR3 loop reads CSAAWQYLTNEQFF. The CDR3 bases are TGCAGCGCCGCATGGCAGTACCTCACCAATGAGCAGTTCTTC.

This chain links TRBV5-1 with TRBJ1-1; TRBD1 matches 8 bases. With 7 bases clipped from V and 1 base from J, the junction kept 3 bases outside the gene matches. Germline V gives CDR1 SGHRS, CDR2 YFSETQ. The length of the CDR3 is 13 residues. The CDR3 sequence is CASQGQGNTEAFF. CDR3 nucleotide sequence: TGCGCCAGCCAAGGACAGGGGAACACTGAAGCTTTCTTT.

The CDR3 DNA is TGTGCCAGCAGTTTATTGGCGGGGGGGAAATACGAGCAGTACTTC. Its translation is CASSLLAGGKYEQYF. This chain connects TRBV28 to TRBJ2-7, with 9 bases identical to TRBD2. The CDR3 length is 15 residues. Germline V gene lookup returns CDR1 MDHEN and CDR2 SYDVKM. Trimming removed 1 base from V and 4 bases from J; junction bases left unmatched: 5.

V usage is TRBV30 and J usage is TRBJ2-3, with TRBD2 as a possible D gene (6 bases). V lost 8 bases and J 3 bases, leaving 15 bases between the germline ends. Germline loops: CDR1 GTSNPN, CDR2 SVGIG (reference sequence). The CDR3 spans 13 residues. CDR3 in amino acids: CAQRTKVTDTQYF. The DNA for the CDR3 is TGTGCCCAAAGGACTAAGGTAACAGATACGCAGTATTTT. Based on the CDR3 plus reference TRBV30 and TRBJ2-3, the full variable domain is SQTIHQWPATLVQPVGSPLSLECTVEGTSNPNLYWYRQAAGRGLQLLFYSVGIGQISSEVPQNLSASRPQDRQFILSSKKLLLSDSGFYLCAQRTKVTDTQYFGPGTRLTVL.

This rearrangement joins TRBV6-1 to TRBJ2-1; 8 nucleotides line up with TRBD1. The CDR3 is made up of 14 amino acids. The germline V gene has CDR1 MNHNS and CDR2 SASEGT. V trimming: 8 bases; J trimming: 3 bases; junction bases outside the gene matches: 6. The CDR3 coding sequence is TGTGCCAGCGGGGGACAGGCTATCTACAATGAGCAGTTCTTC. Residues: CASGGQAIYNEQFF.

The J gene is TRBJ2-1, the V gene TRBV30; 8 nucleotides agree with TRBD2. The CDR3 is made up of 13 amino acids. Looked up from germline, CDR1 is GTSNPN and CDR2 is SVGIG (reference sequence). The V and J ends lost 2 bases and 7 bases, in that order; junction bases with no gene match: 4. CDR3 amino acids: CAWSRGTRNEQFF. The CDR3 DNA reads as TGTGCCTGGAGTCGTGGGACTAGGAATGAGCAGTTCTTC. Filled out from reference TRBV30 and TRBJ2-1, the complete variable domain reads SQTIHQWPATLVQPVGSPLSLECTVEGTSNPNLYWYRQAAGRGLQLLFYSVGIGQISSEVPQNLSASRPQDRQFILSSKKLLLSDSGFYLCAWSRGTRNEQFFGPGTRLTVL.

The chain carries TRBV7-3 and TRBJ2-3; 9 bases fit TRBD2. The junction had 8 bases not matched to a gene; V was cut back by 2 bases and J by 2 bases. The CDR3 totals 17 residues. Germline V gives CDR1 SGHTA, CDR2 FQGTGA. The chain's CDR3 is CASSLHPGTSPTDTQYF. As DNA, the CDR3 is TGTGCCAGCAGCTTACACCCCGGGACTAGCCCCACAGATACGCAGTATTTT. Complete variable domain (other parts from reference TRBV7-3 and TRBJ2-3): GAGVSQTPSNKVTEKGKYVELRCDPISGHTALYWYRQSLGQGPEFLIYFQGTGAADDSGLPNDRFFAVRPEGSVSTLKIQRTERGDSAVYLCASSLHPGTSPTDTQYFGPGTRLTVL.

Written as DNA, the CDR3 is TGCGCCAGCAGCCCCCTCCTAGCGGGAGGGCTCAATGAGCAGTTCTTC. This sequence encodes CASSPLLAGGLNEQFF. This rearrangement joins TRBV4-3 to TRBJ2-1, with 12 bases lining up with TRBD2. V lost 4 bases and J lost 6; bases outside the gene matches: 7. CDR1 is LGHNA, CDR2 YSLEER, per germline. CDR3 length: 16 residues.

The CDR3 DNA follows: TGTGCCAGCAGCGGGTTCTGGGTAGGGGGAGAGACCCAGTACTTC. Translation gives CASSGFWVGGETQYF. The chain has TRBV7-2 and TRBJ2-5, with D perhaps matching TRBD1 (6 bases). The CDR3 loop spans 15 amino acids. The ends were cut back, 5 bases at V and 4 bases at J, with 17 bases in the middle. Per germline, CDR1 SGHTA and CDR2 FQGNSA.

The rearrangement uses TRBV5-4 and TRBJ2-3; D possibly corresponds to TRBD2 (6 bases). The CDR3 sequence is 15 residues long. Trimming pared 4 bases from V and 2 bases from J, leaving 14 bases between. Germline CDR1 SGHNT, CDR2 YYREEE (reference sequence). The CDR3 DNA reads TGTGCCAGCAGCCTCCCGGAGGGGACCACAGATACGCAGTATTTT. As protein: CASSLPEGTTDTQYF.

On this clone: Other nucleotide sequences in the sample specify the same CDR3. The chain carries TRBV18 and TRBJ2-5; no firm D call. The CDR3 sequence is 12 residues long. Trimming shortened V by 3 bases and J by 0 bases, and 2 bases separated the two germline ends. CDR1 is KGHSH and CDR2 is LQKENI in the germline V gene. In DNA form, the CDR3 reads TGTGCCAGCTCACCTTACCAAGAGACCCAGTACTTC. This translates into CASSPYQETQYF.

This rearrangement joins TRBV4-2 to TRBJ2-1; D is possibly TRBD2 (5 bases). The CDR3 consists of 17 residues. V was trimmed by 0 bases and J by 1 base, leaving 13 bases between them. Germline loops: CDR1 LGHNA, CDR2 YNFKEQ. CDR3 bases: TGTGCCAGCAGCCAAGAGCAGGACTTCTTTTCCTACAATGAGCAGTTCTTC. It codes for CASSQEQDFFSYNEQFF.

J is TRBJ2-3 and V is TRBV30; D perhaps matches TRBD1 (6 bases). V shed 5 bases and J shed 0 bases, with 12 bases lying between them. This CDR3 is built from 14 residues. The V gene's germline CDR1 is GTSNPN and CDR2 SVGIG (reference sequence). Written as DNA, the CDR3 is TGTGCCTGGGAGAGGGACACTAGCACAGATACGCAGTATTTT. It translates to CAWERDTSTDTQYF.

CDR3: CASSQESKATNILSYEQYF. The CDR3 nucleotides are TGCGCCAGCAGCCAAGAATCAAAGGCCACCAACATACTCTCCTACGAGCAGTACTTC. The chain is built from TRBV4-1 and TRBJ2-7; D is unresolved. V was shortened by 0 bases and J by 0 bases, with 21 bases between the two germline ends. The germline gives CDR1 MGHRA, CDR2 YSYEKL. This CDR3 comprises 19 residues.

This rearrangement joins TRBV30 to TRBJ1-6; D may be TRBD1 (5 bases). The germline CDR1 and CDR2 sequences are GTSNPN and SVGIG (reference sequence). V was trimmed by 0 bases and J by 6 bases, leaving 12 bases between them. CDR3 length: 15 residues. CDR3 in amino acids: CAWSVDSVPNSPLHF. Here the CDR3 DNA reads TGTGCCTGGAGTGTCGACAGCGTTCCTAATTCACCCCTCCACTTT.

This clone appeared a single time. This chain links TRBV7-2 with TRBJ2-3; perhaps TRBD1 as D (6 bases). CDR1 is SGHTA and CDR2 is FQGNSA in the germline V gene. Trimming left V 5 bases short and J 1 base short, with 16 bases between. The CDR3 length is 16 residues. The CDR3 DNA sequence: TGTGCCAGCAGCACAGGGACGTCAGGGGGCACAGATACGCAGTATTTT. Encoded protein: CASSTGTSGGTDTQYF. Complete variable domain (other parts from reference TRBV7-2 and TRBJ2-3): GAGVSQSPSNKVTEKGKDVELRCDPISGHTALYWYRQSLGQGLEFLIYFQGNSAPDKSGLPSDRFSAERTGGSVSTLTIQRTQQEDSAVYLCASSTGTSGGTDTQYFGPGTRLTVL.

The chain combines TRBV7-2 with TRBJ2-7, with D possibly TRBD1 on 6 matching bases. Germline CDR1 and CDR2: SGHTA and FQGNSA. Trimming cost V 6 bases and J 3 bases, with 15 bases left between them. The length of the CDR3 is 14 residues. The CDR3 nucleotides are TGTGCCAGCAGACGCGACAGGTCAGTCTACGAGCAGTACTTC. Its protein product is CASRRDRSVYEQYF.

This chain uses TRBV5-4 with TRBJ2-1, with 8 bases that match TRBD2. The germline V gene has CDR1 SGHNT and CDR2 YYREEE (reference sequence). CDR3 length: 14 amino acids. V trimming: 4 bases; J trimming: 6 bases; junction bases outside the gene matches: 6. CDR3 sequence: CASSPGTRGNEQFF. CDR3 nucleotides: TGTGCCAGCAGCCCGGGGACTAGGGGCAATGAGCAGTTCTTC.

This clone was counted once. The chain uses TRBV9 and TRBJ2-1; TRBD2 might be the D (5 bases). CDR1 is SGDLS and CDR2 is YYNGEE in the germline V gene. With 0 bases removed from V and 7 bases from J, the gap between germline ends came to 17 bases. CDR3 size: 16 residues. The CDR3 here is CASSVGGKGMGNEQFF. In DNA, the CDR3 is TGTGCCAGCAGCGTAGGAGGGAAGGGTATGGGAAATGAGCAGTTCTTC.

This clone was seen once. The chain joins TRBV7-2 to TRBJ1-1; D remains unclear. There are 14 residues in the CDR3. Trimming took off 3 bases at V and 1 base at J, with 9 bases between the two ends. Germline lookup yields CDR1 SGHTA and CDR2 FQGNSA. The CDR3 sequence: CASSFSTANTEAFF. As DNA, the CDR3 is TGTGCCAGCAGCTTCAGTACAGCGAACACTGAAGCTTTCTTT.